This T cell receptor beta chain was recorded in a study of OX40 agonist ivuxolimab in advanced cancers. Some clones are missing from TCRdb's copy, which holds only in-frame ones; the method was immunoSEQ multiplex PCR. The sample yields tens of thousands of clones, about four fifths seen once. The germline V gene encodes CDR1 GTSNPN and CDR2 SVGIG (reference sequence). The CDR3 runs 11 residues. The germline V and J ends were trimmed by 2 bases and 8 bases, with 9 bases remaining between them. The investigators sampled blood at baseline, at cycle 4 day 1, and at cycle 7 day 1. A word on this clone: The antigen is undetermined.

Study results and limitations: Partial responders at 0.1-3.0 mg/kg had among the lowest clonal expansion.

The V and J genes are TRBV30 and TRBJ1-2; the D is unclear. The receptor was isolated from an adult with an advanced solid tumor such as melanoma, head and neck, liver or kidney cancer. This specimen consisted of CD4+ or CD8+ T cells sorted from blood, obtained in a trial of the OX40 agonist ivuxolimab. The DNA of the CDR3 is TGTGCCTGGAGTTATACTGGCGGCTACACCTTC. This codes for CAWSYTGGYTF.